These 9 T cell receptor beta chains originate from one sample sequenced in a study of blood T cell repertoires in COVID-19. Sequenced by immunoSEQ multiplex PCR; TCRdb stores in-frame clones only, minus some. Altogether approximately 210,000 clones are present, 70% to 90% being singletons, with the ten largest covering around 5.5%. Sequencing input: peripheral blood. The receptors were sampled from a woman between 65 and 79 years old with active or convalescent COVID-19.

The chain joins TRBV19 to TRBJ1-5; D ambiguous. The CDR3 sequence is 13 residues long. Per germline, CDR1 LNHDA and CDR2 SQIVND (reference sequence). Trimming pared 1 base from V and 4 bases from J, leaving 5 bases between. CDR3 bases: TGTGCCAGTAGTATAGCAGGTAATCAGCCCCAGCATTTT. It specifies CASSIAGNQPQHF. The variable domain in full, completed from reference TRBV19 and TRBJ1-5, reads DGGITQSPKYLFRKEGQNVTLSCEQNLNHDAMYWYRQDPGQGLRLIYYSQIVNDFQKGDIAEGYSVSREKKESFPLTVTSAQKNPTAFYLCASSIAGNQPQHFGDGTRLSIL.

The gene calls are TRBV6-5 and TRBJ2-7; a possible D gene is TRBD1 (6 bases). The V gene lost 0 bases and the J gene lost 5 bases, with 14 bases spanning the gap. CDR3 length: 15 residues. CDR1 and CDR2 from the germline V gene are MNHEY and SVGAGI. The DNA for the CDR3 is TGTGCCAGCAGTTACTCGAGGGGGAGTCGAGACGAGCAGTACTTC. It encodes CASSYSRGSRDEQYF.

The rearrangement joins TRBV25-1 to TRBJ2-1; 9 bases fit TRBD2. CDR1 is MGHDK and CDR2 is SYGVNS in the germline V gene. V trimming: 1 base; J trimming: 6 bases; junction bases outside the gene matches: 13. This CDR3 is 18 amino acids long. Here the CDR3 DNA reads TGTGCCAGCAGTGAATTAGGTGCGCTAGCGGGATTCGGCAATGAGCAGTTCTTC. This codes for CASSELGALAGFGNEQFF.

This chain links TRBV3-1 (or the pseudogene TRBV3-2) with TRBJ2-6; D possibly corresponds to TRBD1 (6 bases). The CDR3 is 15 residues long. Germline values: CDR1 LGHDT, CDR2 YNNKEL (reference sequence). V dropped 6 bases and J dropped 3 bases, with 12 bases sitting between them. The CDR3 DNA is TGTGCCAGCAGTCTTACAGGGTTTGGGGCCAACGTCCTGACTTTC. Protein: CASSLTGFGANVLTF.

This clone came up a few times. The rearrangement links TRBV25-1 to TRBJ1-6; 9 bases fit TRBD1. Germline loops: CDR1 MGHDK, CDR2 SYGVNS. After removal of 5 bases from V and 9 bases from J, the junction contained 5 bases not matched to a gene. The CDR3 contains 14 residues. CDR3 in amino acids: CASSWDRDSSPLHF. Written as DNA, the CDR3 is TGTGCCAGCAGTTGGGACAGGGACAGTTCACCCCTCCACTTT.

V is TRBV6-5 and J is TRBJ2-1; tentatively, D is TRBD1 (5 bases). CDR3 length: 15 amino acids. Per germline, CDR1 MNHEY and CDR2 SVGAGI. V lost 6 bases, J lost 0 bases, and 12 bases lay in between. The CDR3 here is CASRRGVVSYNEQFF. The CDR3 DNA is TGTGCCAGCAGAAGGGGTGTAGTCTCCTACAATGAGCAGTTCTTC.

The chain uses TRBV28 and TRBJ1-2; 9 bases line up with TRBD1. V was clipped by 5 bases and J by 4 bases; unmatched bases: 5. The CDR3 is 14 residues long. Germline loops: CDR1 MDHEN, CDR2 SYDVKM. CDR3 coding DNA: TGTGCCAGCAGTGCCCCGGACAGGGGCTATGGCTACACCTTC. Translated: CASSAPDRGYGYTF.

Details on this clone: An end of the junction does not agree with germline; a read error may underlie this. The CDR3: CASSPGQGMDW. CDR3 DNA: TGTGCCAGCAGTCCGGGACAGGGCATGGATTGG. The chain links TRBV11-2 to TRBJ2-7; TRBD1 matches at 9 bases. CDR3 size: 11 residues. Germline CDR1 SGHAT, CDR2 FQNNGV.

This rearrangement joins TRBV19 to TRBJ2-3; tentative D call: TRBD2 (6 bases). Looked up from germline, CDR1 is LNHDA and CDR2 is SQIVND (reference sequence). The V end was cut by 6 bases, the J end by 6 bases, with 10 bases between. The CDR3 is made up of 12 amino acids. The CDR3 protein is CASSRRADTQYF. Here the CDR3 DNA reads TGTGCCAGTAGCCGGAGGGCGGATACGCAGTATTTT.